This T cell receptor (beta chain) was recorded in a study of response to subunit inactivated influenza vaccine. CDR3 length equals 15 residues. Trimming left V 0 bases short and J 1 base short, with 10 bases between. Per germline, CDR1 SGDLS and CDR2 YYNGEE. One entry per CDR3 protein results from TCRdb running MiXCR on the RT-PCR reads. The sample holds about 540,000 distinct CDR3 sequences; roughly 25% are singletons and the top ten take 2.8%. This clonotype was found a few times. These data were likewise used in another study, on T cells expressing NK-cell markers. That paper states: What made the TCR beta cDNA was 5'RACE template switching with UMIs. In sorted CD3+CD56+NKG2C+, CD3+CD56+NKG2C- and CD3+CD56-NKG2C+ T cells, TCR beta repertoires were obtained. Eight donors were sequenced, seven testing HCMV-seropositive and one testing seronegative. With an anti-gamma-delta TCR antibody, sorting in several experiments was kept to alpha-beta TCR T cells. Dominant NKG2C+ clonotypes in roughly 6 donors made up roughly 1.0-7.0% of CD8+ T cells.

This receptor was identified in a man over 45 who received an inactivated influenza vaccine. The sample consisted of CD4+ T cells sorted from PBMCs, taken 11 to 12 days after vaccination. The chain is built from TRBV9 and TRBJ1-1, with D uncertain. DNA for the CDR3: TGTGCCAGCAGCGTAGGTGCAGCTAGGAACACTGAAGCTTTCTTT. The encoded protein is CASSVGAARNTEAFF.